This T cell receptor (beta chain) was sequenced during a study of type 1 regulatory T cells. Study-level background: This in vitro CD4 product, T-allo10, is enriched for Tr1 cells and alloantigen-specific.

Germline CDR1 is MGHDK and CDR2 is SYGVNS. The germline V and J ends were trimmed by 1 base and 5 bases, with 3 bases remaining between them. CDR3 size: 11 residues. Concerning this clonotype: Its antigen is undetermined.

Study outcomes and limitations: Tr1 cells had a more restricted TCR repertoire than non-Tr1 cells.

One entry per CDR3 protein, called by TCRdb with MiXCR from the reads. The data show tens of thousands of distinct CDR3 sequences, around 21% seen once. V usage is TRBV25-1 and J usage is TRBJ2-7; D is undetermined. The source of this sequence is a human donor in good health. Sequencing used cultured type 1 regulatory T (Tr1) cells, either the whole culture or a sorted fraction (not recorded which). CDR3 in amino acids: CASSESNEQYF. CDR3 coding DNA: TGTGCCAGCAGTGAATCGAACGAGCAGTACTTC.